This TCR beta chain was identified during a study of T cell repertoires in cytomegalovirus infection. TCRdb processed the reads anew with MiXCR; each CDR3 protein has one entry. The profile shows around 130,000 distinct CDR3 sequences, approximately 9.2% of them singletons. This clonotype was seen repeatedly, ten times or more. The CDR3 has 13 residues. From germline, CDR1 is MDHEN and CDR2 SYDVKM. V was clipped by 4 bases and J by 9 bases, with 10 bases between them. This rearrangement joins TRBV28 to TRBJ1-6; no clear D gene. The sequence was collected from a human donor in good health (CMV status not recorded). Some clones in this sample may be carry-over from other donors' samples. Sequencing was performed on PBMCs. CDR3 residues: CASSSRAFSPLHF. The DNA of the CDR3 is TGTGCCAGCAGTTCGCGGGCATTTTCACCCCTCCACTTT.